The 23 T cell receptor beta chains in this list originate from one sample, sequenced in a study of T cell clonotyping in hematopoietic cell transplantation. TCRdb's table, derived via immunoSEQ multiplex PCR, lists solely in-frame clones and lacks some. Here the sample spans approximately 42,000 clones, around 84% being singletons. Time point: recipient sample about 28 days before transplant, after cytoreduction. Source: peripheral blood mononuclear cells, taken before stem cell transplant. The receptors derive from a man in his sixties with acute myeloid leukemia. Some clones in this sample may be carry-over from other donors' samples.

CDR3 nucleotide sequence: TGTGCCAGCAGCTTAGTCGCGGGAGGGCATGAGCAGTTCTTC. Translation gives CASSLVAGGHEQFF. The chain joins TRBV7-9 to TRBJ2-1; 9 positions match TRBD2. The germline CDR1 and CDR2 sequences are SEHNR and FQNEAQ (reference sequence). Trimming took 1 base from V and 8 from J; bases not matched to a gene: 3. The CDR3 runs to 14 residues.

The chain employs TRBV4-3 and TRBJ2-5; D is ambiguous. V gave up 0 bases and J gave up 5 bases, with 7 bases separating them. The CDR3 consists of 13 residues. Germline values: CDR1 LGHNA, CDR2 YSLEER. As DNA, the CDR3 is TGCGCCAGCAGCCAAGAAGGGTGGGAGACCCAGTACTTC. Its protein product is CASSQEGWETQYF.

The CDR3 spells CASSLRRGVTGELFF. The DNA for the CDR3 is TGCGCCAGCAGCCTGCGGCGGGGGGTAACCGGGGAGCTGTTTTTT. The chain is built from TRBV4-1 and TRBJ2-2; TRBD2 matches 8 bases. This CDR3 has 15 amino acids. Looked up from germline, CDR1 is MGHRA and CDR2 is YSYEKL. Trimming took 4 bases from V and 5 from J; bases not matched to a gene: 6.

The chain is built from TRBV9 and TRBJ2-3; 7 bases line up with TRBD1. CDR1 is SGDLS and CDR2 is YYNGEE in the germline V gene. The ends lost 3 bases at V and 0 bases at J; junction bases unmatched: 4. The CDR3 has 15 residues. CDR3 loop: CASSAGTASTDTQYF. The DNA of the CDR3 is TGTGCCAGCAGCGCCGGGACAGCTAGCACAGATACGCAGTATTTT. Full variable domain (remainder filled in from reference TRBV9 and TRBJ2-3): DSGVTQTPKHLITATGQRVTLRCSPRSGDLSVYWYQQSLDQGLQFLIQYYNGEERAKGNILERFSAQQFPDLHSELNLSSLELGDSALYFCASSAGTASTDTQYFGPGTRLTVL.

This clone was recorded a few times. The rearrangement uses TRBV5-5 and TRBJ2-7; no definite D call. Trimming removed 0 bases at V and 1 base at J, with 11 bases between. This CDR3 region has 15 residues. Germline CDR1 reads SGHKS; CDR2 reads YYEKEE (reference sequence). CDR3 DNA sequence: TGTGCCAGCAGCTTGGTACAGACGGTATCCTACGAGCAGTACTTC. Translating it yields CASSLVQTVSYEQYF.

This clone was counted between two and nine times. The V gene is TRBV14, the J gene TRBJ1-2; 8 nucleotides line up with TRBD1. CDR3 size: 14 residues. Germline V gene sequence: CDR1 SGHDN, CDR2 FVKESK. The V segment lost 6 bases and the J segment 7 bases; nucleotides outside the gene matches: 10. CDR3 bases: TGTGCCAGCAGTCTCGACAGGGGAAGAGGTGGCTACACCTTC. It codes for CASSLDRGRGGYTF.

This chain connects TRBV30 to TRBJ1-3; D is ambiguous. Germline CDR1 reads GTSNPN; CDR2 reads SVGIG (reference sequence). The CDR3 has 13 residues. Trimming removed 4 bases from V and 0 bases from J, with 7 bases in between. The CDR3 is CAWTGFSGNTIYF. Written as DNA, the CDR3 is TGTGCCTGGACAGGCTTCTCTGGAAACACCATATATTTT.

The chain joins TRBV6-6 to TRBJ2-5; D call uncertain. Trimming cost V 4 bases and J 4 bases, with 1 base left between them. There are 10 residues in the CDR3. In germline, CDR1 is MNHNY, CDR2 SVGAGI (reference sequence). CDR3 sequence: CASSLETQYF. CDR3 DNA: TGTGCCAGCAGTTTAGAGACCCAGTACTTC.

The chain employs TRBV6-5 and TRBJ2-3, with a weak D call TRBD1 (5 bases). Deletions cut 5 bases from V and 1 base from J, with 10 bases between. Germline loops: CDR1 MNHEY, CDR2 SVGAGI. This CDR3 contains 14 residues. CDR3 nucleotide sequence: TGTGCCAGCAGTCGACAGTATCGCACAGATACGCAGTATTTT. It codes for CASSRQYRTDTQYF.

The rearrangement joins TRBV19 to TRBJ1-6; 7 bases map to TRBD1. The V gene end was trimmed by 3 bases and the J gene end by 3 bases; junction bases not matched to a gene: 2. From germline, CDR1 is LNHDA and CDR2 SQIVND (reference sequence). The CDR3 sequence is 15 residues long. The CDR3 DNA sequence: TGTGCCAGTAGTATGGGGGACAGCTATAATTCACCCCTCCACTTT. The encoded protein is CASSMGDSYNSPLHF.

V is TRBV6-5 and J is TRBJ1-4, with D hard to call. V lost 2 bases and J 5 bases, leaving 6 bases between the germline ends. The CDR3 contains 13 residues. Germline CDR1 and CDR2: MNHEY and SVGAGI. The CDR3 region is CASSYDTNEKLFF. CDR3 DNA: TGTGCCAGCAGTTACGACACGAATGAAAAACTGTTTTTT.

This clone was picked up a small number of times. The rearrangement uses TRBV9 and TRBJ1-1; no firm D call. CDR1 is SGDLS and CDR2 is YYNGEE in the germline V gene. The length of the CDR3 is 13 residues. The V end lost 5 bases, the J end lost 10 bases, and 18 bases lay between the germline ends. In nucleotides, the CDR3 is TGTGCCAGCAGTCCCCTCTATGATACGGGAGCTTTCTTT. Protein: CASSPLYDTGAFF. Full variable domain (missing parts from reference TRBV9 and TRBJ1-1): DSGVTQTPKHLITATGQRVTLRCSPRSGDLSVYWYQQSLDQGLQFLIQYYNGEERAKGNILERFSAQQFPDLHSELNLSSLELGDSALYFCASSPLYDTGAFFGQGTRLTVV.

This clone is a singleton in its sample. The gene calls are TRBV5-1 and TRBJ2-3; no clear D gene. Trimming shortened V by 1 base and J by 4 bases, and 10 bases separated the two germline ends. The CDR3 sequence is 14 residues long. Per germline, CDR1 SGHRS and CDR2 YFSETQ. This chain's CDR3 is CASSLRQVSDTQYF. The CDR3 DNA reads TGCGCCAGCAGCTTGAGGCAGGTTTCAGATACGCAGTATTTT.

The V gene is TRBV28, the J gene TRBJ1-2; D ambiguous. This CDR3 has 12 residues. The V end lost 5 bases, the J end lost 4 bases, and 8 bases lay between the germline ends. Germline CDR1 is MDHEN and CDR2 is SYDVKM. The CDR3 here is CASSGPAYGYTF. CDR3 nucleotides: TGTGCCAGCAGTGGCCCCGCCTATGGCTACACCTTC.

The J gene is TRBJ1-2, the V gene TRBV7-3, with 9 bases fitting TRBD1. V lost 1 base, J lost 6 bases, and 9 bases stayed unmatched. Germline CDR1 and CDR2: SGHTA and FQGTGA. The CDR3 is 16 amino acids. The chain's CDR3 is CASSLNPGQGINGYTF. The CDR3 nucleotides read TGTGCCAGCAGCTTAAATCCGGGACAGGGAATAAATGGCTACACCTTC.

In its sample, this clone was seen once. This chain connects TRBV29-1 to TRBJ1-2, with D hard to call. CDR3 length equals 13 residues. The V gene lost 6 bases and the J gene lost 2 bases, with 13 bases spanning the gap. Germline CDR1 reads SQVTM; CDR2 reads ANQGSEA. The CDR3 DNA reads TGCAGCGTGGAGACACAACCCAACTATGGCTACACCTTC. This encodes CSVETQPNYGYTF.

This chain joins TRBV6-1 and TRBJ1-1; a possible D gene is TRBD1 (5 bases). Germline CDR1 and CDR2: MNHNS and SASEGT. The CDR3 is made up of 14 amino acids. Trimming pared 6 bases from V and 1 base from J, leaving 12 bases between. Written as DNA, the CDR3 is TGTGCCAGCAGCTTCGGGGCTTCGAACACTGAAGCTTTCTTT. This encodes CASSFGASNTEAFF.

The CDR3 DNA sequence: TGTGCCAGTAGTACCCCGGGGATTACAGATACGCAGTATTTT. This sequence encodes CASSTPGITDTQYF. The chain joins TRBV19 to TRBJ2-3, with a weak D call TRBD2 (5 bases). Germline V lookup: CDR1 LNHDA, CDR2 SQIVND (reference sequence). This CDR3 has 14 amino acids. Trimming removed 4 bases at V and 3 bases at J, with 11 bases between.

The chain carries TRBV5-1 and TRBJ1-1, with D unresolved. Germline V gene sequence: CDR1 SGHRS, CDR2 YFSETQ. This CDR3 has 13 amino acids. The ends were cut back, 4 bases at V and 2 bases at J, with 9 bases in the middle. CDR3 protein: CASSRQDNTEAFF. DNA of the CDR3: TGCGCCAGCAGCCGCCAGGACAACACTGAAGCTTTCTTT.

V usage is TRBV6-4 and J usage is TRBJ1-6, with no clear D. The CDR3 has 13 amino acids. The germline gives CDR1 MRHNA, CDR2 SNTAGT. V lost 9 bases and J 4 bases, leaving 10 bases between the germline ends. The CDR3 is CASSREYNSPLHF. CDR3 in DNA: TGTGCCAGTAGTCGAGAATATAATTCACCCCTCCACTTT.

This clone appeared once. The rearrangement uses TRBV10-3 and TRBJ2-7; 7 positions agree with TRBD2. Losses at the gene ends were 3 bases for V and 0 bases for J; bases not matched to a gene: 8. Germline V gene data show CDR1 as ENHRY and CDR2 as SYGVKD. CDR3 length: 16 amino acids. The CDR3 coding sequence is TGTGCCATCAGTGACCCTGATCTAGCGGACTCCTACGAGCAGTACTTC. The encoded protein is CAISDPDLADSYEQYF.

V and J are TRBV18 and TRBJ2-5; D is unresolved. This CDR3 has 13 residues. V was shortened by 0 bases and J by 4 bases, with 6 bases between the two germline ends. CDR1 and CDR2 (germline): KGHSH, LQKENI. DNA of the CDR3: TGTGCCAGCTCACCACCGTCGGGAGAGACCCAGTACTTC. It specifies CASSPPSGETQYF.

The chain joins TRBV10-3 to TRBJ1-5; D uncertain. The length of the CDR3 is 12 residues. Trimming took 4 bases from V and 1 from J, leaving 2 bases between them. CDR1 ENHRY and CDR2 SYGVKD come from the germline V gene. As DNA, the CDR3 is TGTGCCATCAGTGTGAGCAATCAGCCCCAGCATTTT. Translated: CAISVSNQPQHF.